These 13 T cell receptor beta chains were sequenced from one sample in a study of OX40 agonist ivuxolimab in advanced cancers. Sequenced by immunoSEQ multiplex PCR; TCRdb stores in-frame clones only, minus some. The sample lists roughly 68,000 clones; roughly 88% were seen once. The sequencing here drew on CD4+ or CD8+ T cells sorted from blood, taken in a trial of the OX40 agonist ivuxolimab. These receptors were collected from an adult with an advanced solid tumor such as melanoma, head and neck, liver or kidney cancer.

The CDR3 nucleotides read TGTGCCAGTAGAGGCGCCACAGATGCTCCTAGCACAGATACGCAGTATTTT. Translating it yields CASRGATDAPSTDTQYF. The V and J genes are TRBV19 and TRBJ2-3; no reliable D call. The CDR3 sequence is 17 residues long. V lost 6 bases to trimming and J lost 0 bases, with 19 bases between them. Germline CDR1 and CDR2: LNHDA and SQIVND (reference sequence).

The V and J genes are TRBV28 and TRBJ1-5; D is possibly TRBD1 (6 bases). The CDR3 sequence is 16 residues long. V was clipped by 4 bases and J by 6 bases, with 19 bases between them. Per germline, CDR1 MDHEN and CDR2 SYDVKM. The CDR3 reads CASSSGGGHRFQPQHF. DNA for the CDR3: TGTGCCAGCAGTTCGGGAGGGGGGCATCGTTTTCAGCCCCAGCATTTT.

The chain links TRBV9 to TRBJ2-7, with 10 bases that match TRBD1. The V gene's germline CDR1 is SGDLS and CDR2 YYNGEE. Losses at the gene ends were 10 bases for V and 0 bases for J; bases not matched to a gene: 7. CDR3 length: 14 amino acids. CDR3: CACRGTGASYEQYF. CDR3 coding DNA: TGTGCCTGTAGAGGGACAGGGGCCTCCTACGAGCAGTACTTC.

This clone was found once. This chain connects TRBV5-4 to TRBJ2-7; 9 positions match TRBD1. The germline V gene has CDR1 SGHNT and CDR2 YYREEE (reference sequence). Trimming took 2 bases from V and 3 from J; bases not matched to a gene: 9. The CDR3 has 16 amino acids. In DNA, the CDR3 is TGTGCCAGCAGCTTAATGAAGCGACAGGGGGTCTACGAGCAGTACTTC. Translated, it gives CASSLMKRQGVYEQYF.

V and J are TRBV7-8 and TRBJ1-2; 9 bases are shared with TRBD1. Germline-derived CDR1 and CDR2 are SGHVS and FQNEAQ. The trim removed 4 bases at V and 8 bases at J, leaving 14 bases unmatched. This CDR3 is 16 amino acids long. CDR3 loop: CASSSTGTGTSGGYTF. The CDR3 DNA follows: TGTGCCAGCAGCTCCACCGGGACAGGGACCTCTGGGGGCTACACCTTC.

This clone has just one count. This chain links TRBV28 with TRBJ2-5; D gene ambiguous. This CDR3 has 14 amino acids. Germline CDR1 is MDHEN and CDR2 is SYDVKM. Trimming cost V 2 bases and J 5 bases, with 12 bases left between them. CDR3 in amino acids: CASSLPSLWETQYF. The CDR3, as DNA: TGTGCCAGCAGTTTACCCTCCCTTTGGGAGACCCAGTACTTC.

This chain links TRBV28 with TRBJ1-2, with no clear D. Germline CDR1 is MDHEN and CDR2 is SYDVKM. The CDR3 has 12 amino acids. The V end was cut by 2 bases, the J end by 8 bases, with 9 bases between. The CDR3 loop reads CASSLGGIGYTF. CDR3 coding DNA: TGTGCCAGCAGTTTAGGAGGGATCGGCTACACCTTC.

This sequence joins TRBV4-2 and TRBJ2-1; 9 bases align to TRBD2. This CDR3 spans 15 amino acids. V was pared by 7 bases and J by 9 bases, with 13 bases of the junction left unmatched. Germline loops: CDR1 LGHNA, CDR2 YNFKEQ. CDR3 in DNA: TGTGCCAGCACCCATAGCGGGGGACTAGCTATTGAGCAGTTCTTC. It yields the protein CASTHSGGLAIEQFF.

This chain joins TRBV19 and TRBJ2-1; the match to TRBD1 covers 10 bases. V was clipped by 6 bases and J by 4 bases; unmatched bases: 15. Per the germline V gene, CDR1 is LNHDA and CDR2 is SQIVND (reference sequence). This CDR3 comprises 18 residues. CDR3 protein: CASRTSDRGLSIYNEQFF. CDR3 bases: TGTGCCAGTAGAACTTCGGACAGGGGGTTAAGTATATACAATGAGCAGTTCTTC.

This chain uses TRBV11-3 with TRBJ2-5; 11 nucleotides agree with TRBD1. The CDR3 runs 20 residues. V lost 1 base, J lost 5 bases, and 18 bases stayed unmatched. CDR1 and CDR2 (germline): SGHNT, YENEEA. The CDR3 bases are TGTGCCAGCAGCTTAGTTTATACGGACAGGGGGCTGAAGGCCAAGGAGACCCAGTACTTC. Its protein is CASSLVYTDRGLKAKETQYF.

The rearrangement links TRBV6-6 to TRBJ2-7; D perhaps matches TRBD2 (6 bases). V shed 6 bases and J shed 4 bases, with 16 bases lying between them. The CDR3 totals 14 residues. CDR1 and CDR2 (germline): MNHNY, SVGAGI (reference sequence). CDR3 bases: TGTGCCAGCAGCCCGACAGTCGGAGGGTACGAGCAGTACTTC. Amino acid sequence: CASSPTVGGYEQYF.

This clone was observed a few times. The V gene is TRBV6-5, the J gene TRBJ2-1, with a possible D match to TRBD2 (6 bases). The CDR3 extends over 14 amino acids. Trimming stripped 6 bases from V and 5 bases from J, with 14 bases between. From germline, CDR1 is MNHEY and CDR2 SVGAGI. The CDR3: CASRRGTPDNEQFF. In DNA, the CDR3 is TGTGCCAGCAGGAGAGGGACTCCAGACAATGAGCAGTTCTTC.

The chain couples TRBV28 to TRBJ1-2, with TRBD1 as a possible D gene (6 bases). CDR1 and CDR2 from the germline V gene are MDHEN and SYDVKM. V shed 1 base and J shed 8 bases, with 11 bases lying between them. This CDR3 is built from 13 residues. The CDR3 DNA is TGTGCCAGCAGTTTATTGGGGGCTAACGGCTACACCTTC. Its translation: CASSLLGANGYTF.